The T cell receptor (beta chain) described here comes from a study of blood T cell repertoires in COVID-19. In the study overall: The analysed material was cDNA or gDNA that came from T cells, B-cell-depleted T cells, or PBMCs.

In the original workflow: Researchers report that nucleated cell counts were estimated from reference gene primer amplification. Here immunoSEQ multiplex PCR was the method, and the copy in TCRdb shows in-frame clones only, minus some. The DNA gave D and trimming, while V, J and clone size come from that table. Among around 120,000 clones listed, about 85% were seen once. V lost 8 bases, J lost 7 bases, and 14 bases lay in between. CDR1 is MNHNY and CDR2 is SVGAGI in the germline V gene (reference sequence). The CDR3 extends over 13 amino acids. The chain is built from TRBV6-6 and TRBJ1-4; D is uncertain. The source of this sequence is a human donor in a cohort sampled during active COVID-19. Sequenced: peripheral blood. The CDR3, as DNA: TGTGCCAGCCTAAGGATGGCGGGTGAAAAACTGTTTTTT. Translating gives CASLRMAGEKLFF.